Sequencing of this TCR beta chain was carried out in a study of control samples from healthy donors and cancer patients. The CDR3 extends over 14 amino acids. CDR1 and CDR2 (germline): LNHDA, SQIVND (reference sequence). Trimming shortened V by 2 bases and J by 5 bases, and 12 bases separated the two germline ends. Assay: immunoSEQ multiplex PCR; the TCRdb copy retains only in-frame clones and omits some. Found here are 80,000 to 100,000 clones, 75% to 85% of them singletons; the top ten hold roughly a tenth. The V call is TRBV19, the J call TRBJ2-5; D may be TRBD1 or TRBD2 (6 bases each). This sequence was found in a woman aged 25-40 years in good health. The sequenced material came from blood. The CDR3 sequence: CASSISGAPETQYF. The CDR3 region has the DNA TGTGCCAGTAGTATATCGGGGGCGCCTGAGACCCAGTACTTC.